This T cell receptor beta chain was recorded in a study of T-cell memory formation after mild COVID-19 (dated by TCRdb to the early 2020s). For the wider study: TCR sequence clusters from the two donors were found to be largely donor specific. In a couple of donors, T-cell clones that expanded and contracted after mild COVID-19 were followed by sequencing TCRalpha and TCRbeta repertoires longitudinally. Two young, previously healthy adult volunteers, one female and one male, were included in the cohort. Results and caveats for the whole study, not just this receptor: From day 15 to 85, contracting clones showed balanced CD4/CD8 phenotypes, whereas a second wave of clones that expanded from day 15 to 37 leaned towards CD4+. Contracting CD4+ clones turned up mainly in the CM and EM memory subsets, whereas EMRA was where CD8+ clones were enriched. Whether the second-wave clones peaking on day 37 were SARS-CoV-2 specific was not confirmed. The detection of some responding clones in pre-infection memory suggests that pre-existing cross-reactive memory T cells joined the SARS-CoV-2 response. The study covered only a couple of mild cases, and larger cohorts including severe cases with pre-infection samples were considered necessary.

The CDR3 covers 15 residues, taking in both the cysteine and the phenylalanine. Kept here is only the CDR3 DNA, which spans 45 bases and is read in frame from base 1. CDR1 and CDR2 are read off the germline V gene as SGDLS and YYNGEE. From V the trimming removes 4 bases and from J it removes 3 bases, while the gene matches leave 6 bases of the junction unaccounted for. TCRdb names Illumina NovaSeq 6000 as the instrument used. TCRalpha and TCRbeta cDNA libraries were constructed by 5'RACE with constant-segment primers, with sample barcodes and unique molecular identifiers being introduced. RNA was extracted from every sample with Trizol reagent. The libraries were amplified in two PCR steps, and the second step added a second sample barcode and Illumina TruSeq adapters. The libraries were sequenced on an Illumina NovaSeq using 2 x 150 bp paired-end reads. For the original study's pipeline: The reads were demultiplexed and collapsed into UMI-guided consensus sequences using migec v1.2.7. Using mixcr v2.1.11, the UMI consensuses were aligned to TRA and TRB V and J templates and assembled into clonotypes. A clonotype was counted as expanded or contracted only if both edgeR and NoisET called the change significant, with noise models trained on biological replicates. edgeR calls used a false discovery rate-adjusted p below 0.01 and a log2 fold-change threshold of 1. As an exploratory analysis of dynamics, max-normalized trajectories of the 1000 most abundant clonotypes were examined with PCA combined with hierarchical clustering. The CD4 or CD8 phenotype of responding clones was assigned using the separately sequenced CD4+ and CD8+ repertoires. TCRdb passed the public sequencing reads through fastp at Q25 and MiXCR, retaining productive beta sequences. Rows with a matching CDR3 protein are joined into one entry that keeps the most common DNA and genes. TCRdb's processing, not the authors' own work, is the source of the V and J calls. Recorded for this sample are about 270,000 distinct CDR3 sequences; about a sixth of them occurred a single time. The ten top clones hold more than 20% of the sample.

This clonotype has only a few counts. This clone's antigen is unknown. No base quality information exists; no much larger clone differs at one position. Ficoll-Paque density gradient centrifugation was used to isolate PBMCs. Material: PBMCs or a T cell subset sorted from them (not recorded which). This receptor was taken from a man between 18 and 35 years old who had mild COVID-19 (a few samples of this study predate the infection). The sample titles of this study are shuffled in the database, so cell type and time point are left out; the donor was told from shared clones. The rearrangement combines TRBV9 with TRBJ2-3; 9 bases in between match TRBD2. The CDR3 protein is CASSPQRGATDTQYF. The DNA is as follows: TGTGCCAGCAGCCCTCAGCGGGGGGCTACAGATACGCAGTATTTT.